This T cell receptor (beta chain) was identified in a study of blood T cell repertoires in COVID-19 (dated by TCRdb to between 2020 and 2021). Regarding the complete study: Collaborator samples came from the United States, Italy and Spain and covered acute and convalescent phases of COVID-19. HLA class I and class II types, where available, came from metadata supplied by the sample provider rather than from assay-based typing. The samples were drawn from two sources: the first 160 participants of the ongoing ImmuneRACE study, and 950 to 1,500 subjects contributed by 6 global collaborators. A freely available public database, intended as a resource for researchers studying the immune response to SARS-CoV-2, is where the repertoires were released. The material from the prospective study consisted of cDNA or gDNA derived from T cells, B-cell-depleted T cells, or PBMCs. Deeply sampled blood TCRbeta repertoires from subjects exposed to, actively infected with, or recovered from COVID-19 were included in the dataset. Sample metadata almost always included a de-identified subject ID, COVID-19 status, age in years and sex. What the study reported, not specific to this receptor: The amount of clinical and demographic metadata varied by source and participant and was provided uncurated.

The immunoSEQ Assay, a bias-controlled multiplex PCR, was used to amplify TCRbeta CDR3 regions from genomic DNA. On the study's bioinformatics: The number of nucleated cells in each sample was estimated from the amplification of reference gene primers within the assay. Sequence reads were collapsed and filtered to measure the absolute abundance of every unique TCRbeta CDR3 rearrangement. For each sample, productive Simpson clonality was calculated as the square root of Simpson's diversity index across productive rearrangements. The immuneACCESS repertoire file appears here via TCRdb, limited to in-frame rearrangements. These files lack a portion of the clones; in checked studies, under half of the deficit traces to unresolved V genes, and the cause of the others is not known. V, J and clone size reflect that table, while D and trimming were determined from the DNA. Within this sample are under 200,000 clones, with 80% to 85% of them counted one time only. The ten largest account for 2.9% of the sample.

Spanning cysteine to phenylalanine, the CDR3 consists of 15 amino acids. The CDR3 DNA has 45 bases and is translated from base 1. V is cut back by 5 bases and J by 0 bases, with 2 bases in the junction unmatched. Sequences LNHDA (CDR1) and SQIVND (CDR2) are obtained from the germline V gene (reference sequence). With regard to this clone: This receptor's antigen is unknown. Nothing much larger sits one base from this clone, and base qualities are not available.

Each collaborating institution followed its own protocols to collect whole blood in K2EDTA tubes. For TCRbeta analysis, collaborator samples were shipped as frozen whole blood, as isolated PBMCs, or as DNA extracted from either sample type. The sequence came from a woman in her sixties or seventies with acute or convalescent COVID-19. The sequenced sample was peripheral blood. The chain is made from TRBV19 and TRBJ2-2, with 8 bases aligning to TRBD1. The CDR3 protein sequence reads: CASSGDRPNTGELFF. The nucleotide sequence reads TGTGCCAGTAGTGGGGACAGGCCGAACACCGGGGAGCTGTTTTTT.